The next 4 T cell receptor beta chains were all read from a single sample in a study of long-term antiretroviral therapy in people with HIV. Run at survey level, the immunoSEQ assay was version v3.0. Some clones are missing from TCRdb's copy, which holds only in-frame ones; the method was immunoSEQ multiplex PCR. The profile covers 10,000 to 13,000 clones, with roughly 80% appearing a single time and roughly 12% taken by the ten largest. The sequenced sample was unsorted PBMCs, obtained 1.2 years after starting antiretroviral therapy. The receptor source for this set is a man in his forties or fifties with HIV.

V usage is TRBV5-1 and J usage is TRBJ2-4; D could derive from TRBD1 or TRBD2 (5 bases each). Germline V gene sequence: CDR1 SGHRS, CDR2 YFSETQ. V lost 2 bases and J 1 base, leaving 13 bases between the germline ends. The CDR3 consists of 16 residues. The CDR3 DNA sequence: TGCGCCAGCAGCTTCCCCCGGGACGGGGCCAAAAACATTCAGTACTTC. Translated: CASSFPRDGAKNIQYF.

This clone is labeled as large. The V gene is TRBV9, the J gene TRBJ2-7, with D perhaps matching TRBD2 (5 bases). V was cut by 4 bases and J by 6 bases, with 11 bases left in between. Germline CDR1 is SGDLS and CDR2 is YYNGEE. The CDR3 is 12 amino acids. The DNA of the CDR3 is TGTGCCAGCAGCCCCGGAGGCCGCGAGCAGTACTTC. It translates to CASSPGGREQYF.

V usage is TRBV6-6 and J usage is TRBJ1-1; D possibly corresponds to TRBD1 (5 bases). The germline V gene encodes CDR1 MNHNY and CDR2 SVGAGI (reference sequence). The CDR3 contains 15 residues. Trimming removed 1 base from V and 5 bases from J, with 14 bases in between. This CDR3 is CASSYFAPGSTEAFF. The CDR3 nucleotides are TGTGCCAGCAGTTACTTCGCCCCAGGGAGTACTGAAGCTTTCTTT.

This clone was seen only a few times. The rearrangement links TRBV12-5 to TRBJ1-5, with 9 bases identical to TRBD1. This CDR3 is built from 15 residues. V shed 7 bases and J 2 bases; nucleotides not matched to a gene: 6. Germline V gene data show CDR1 as LGHNT and CDR2 as FRNRAP. In DNA form, the CDR3 reads TGTGCTAGTGCCCAAACAGGGGGCGGCAATCAGCCCCAGCATTTT. Protein sequence: CASAQTGGGNQPQHF.